This T cell receptor (beta chain) was retrieved from a study of blood T cell repertoires in COVID-19. Measured with immunoSEQ multiplex PCR; TCRdb has only the in-frame clones, and not every one. This table has 210,000 or so clones, over 75% appearing once. V gave up 3 bases and J gave up 5 bases, with 10 bases separating them. Germline CDR1 KGHSH, CDR2 LQKENI. The CDR3 totals 13 residues. Input material: PBMCs or T cells enriched from blood (not recorded which). The receptor's source is a man aged 25 to 40 with acute COVID-19. The chain employs TRBV18 and TRBJ2-5; no firm D call. CDR3 in amino acids: CASSPSQVETQYF. CDR3 coding DNA: TGTGCCAGCTCACCTTCCCAGGTTGAGACCCAGTACTTC.